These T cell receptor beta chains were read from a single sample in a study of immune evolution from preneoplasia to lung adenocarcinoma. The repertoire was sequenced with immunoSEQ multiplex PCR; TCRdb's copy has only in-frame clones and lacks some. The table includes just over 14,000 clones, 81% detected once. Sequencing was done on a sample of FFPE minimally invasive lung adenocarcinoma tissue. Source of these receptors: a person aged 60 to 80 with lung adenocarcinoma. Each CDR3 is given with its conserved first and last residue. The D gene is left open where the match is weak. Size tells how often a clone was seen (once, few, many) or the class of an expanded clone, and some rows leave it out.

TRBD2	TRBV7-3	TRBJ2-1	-	CASSPYASSGRAGEQFF	TGTGCCAGCAGCCCCTACGCCTCTAGCGGGAGGGCCGGTGAGCAGTTCTTC
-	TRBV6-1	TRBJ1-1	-	CASSTPRRAEAFF	TGTGCCAGCAGTACCCCCCGAAGGGCTGAAGCTTTCTTT
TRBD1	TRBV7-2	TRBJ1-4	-	CASSLALTGWLFF	TGTGCCAGCAGCTTAGCTTTGACAGGGTGGCTGTTTTTT
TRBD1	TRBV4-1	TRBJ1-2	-	CASSQVIMGQNYGYTF	TGCGCCAGCAGCCAAGTCATAATGGGACAGAACTATGGCTACACCTTC
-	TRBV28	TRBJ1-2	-	CASSEVDYGYTF	TGTGCCAGCAGCGAGGTAGACTATGGCTACACCTTC
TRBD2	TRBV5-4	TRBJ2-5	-	CASSYGLAQETQYF	TGTGCCAGCAGCTATGGACTAGCACAAGAGACCCAGTACTTC
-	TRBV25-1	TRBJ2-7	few	CASSPTGTQSSYEQYF	TGTGCCAGCAGTCCAACAGGGACCCAGAGCTCCTACGAGCAGTACTTC
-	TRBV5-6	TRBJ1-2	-	CASSLARRYTF	TGTGCCAGCAGCTTGGCTCGGCGCTACACCTTC
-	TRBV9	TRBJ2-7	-	CASSPPGWRAYEQYF	TGTGCCAGCAGCCCACCCGGCTGGAGAGCCTACGAGCAGTACTTC
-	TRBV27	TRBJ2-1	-	CASSRFSSPHEQFF	TGTGCCAGCAGTAGGTTCTCCAGCCCCCATGAGCAGTTCTTC
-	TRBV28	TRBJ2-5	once	CASSFQRNQETQYF	TGTGCCAGCAGTTTCCAGCGGAACCAAGAGACCCAGTACTTC
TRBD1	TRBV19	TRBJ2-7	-	CASSLLGGPYEQYF	TGTGCCAGTAGTCTGCTAGGGGGCCCCTACGAGCAGTACTTC
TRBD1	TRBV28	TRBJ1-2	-	CASSLDLRDRGLNTF	TGTGCCAGCAGTTTAGACCTCCGGGACAGGGGGCTTAACACCTTC
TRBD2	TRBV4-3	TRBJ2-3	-	CASSQDDLAGPFGAQYF	TGCGCCAGCAGCCAAGATGACCTAGCGGGGCCTTTTGGGGCGCAGTATTTT
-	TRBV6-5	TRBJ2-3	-	CASSYMSRTDTQYF	TGTGCCAGCAGTTACATGAGCAGGACAGATACGCAGTATTTT
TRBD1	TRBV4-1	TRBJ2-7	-	CASSQGTGYEQYF	TGCGCCAGCAGCCAGGGGACAGGCTACGAGCAGTACTTC
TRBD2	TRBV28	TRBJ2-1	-	CASSPLPSGRAYEQFF	TGTGCCAGCAGTCCCCTGCCTAGCGGGAGGGCTTATGAGCAGTTCTTC